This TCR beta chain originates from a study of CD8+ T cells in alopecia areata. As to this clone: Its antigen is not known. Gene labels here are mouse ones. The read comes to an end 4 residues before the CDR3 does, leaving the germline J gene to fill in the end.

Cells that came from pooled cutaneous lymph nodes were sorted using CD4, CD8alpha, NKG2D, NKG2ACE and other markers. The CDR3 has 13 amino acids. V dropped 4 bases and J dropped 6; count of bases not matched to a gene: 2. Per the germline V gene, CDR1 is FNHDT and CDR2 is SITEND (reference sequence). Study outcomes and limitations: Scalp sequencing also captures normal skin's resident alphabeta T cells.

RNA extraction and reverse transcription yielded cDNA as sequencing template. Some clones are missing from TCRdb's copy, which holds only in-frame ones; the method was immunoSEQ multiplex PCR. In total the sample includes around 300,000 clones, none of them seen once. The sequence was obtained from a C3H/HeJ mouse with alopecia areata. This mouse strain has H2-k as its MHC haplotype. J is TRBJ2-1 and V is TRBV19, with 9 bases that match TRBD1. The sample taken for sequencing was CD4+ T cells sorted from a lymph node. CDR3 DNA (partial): TGTGCCAGCAGTGGGGGACAGGGTGCT. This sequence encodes CASSGGQGA. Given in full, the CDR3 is CASSGGQGAEQFF.